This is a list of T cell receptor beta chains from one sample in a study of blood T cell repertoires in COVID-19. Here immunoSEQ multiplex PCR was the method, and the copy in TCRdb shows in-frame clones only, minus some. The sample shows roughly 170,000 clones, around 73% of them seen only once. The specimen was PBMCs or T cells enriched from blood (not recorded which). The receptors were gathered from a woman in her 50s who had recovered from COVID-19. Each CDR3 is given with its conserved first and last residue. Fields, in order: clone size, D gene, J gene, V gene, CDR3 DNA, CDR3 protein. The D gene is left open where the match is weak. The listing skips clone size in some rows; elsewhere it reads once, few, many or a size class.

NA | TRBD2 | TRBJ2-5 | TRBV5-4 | TGTGCCAGCAGCTTGGGGGGTAGGCTAGCGGGAGGAGGGGAGACCCAGTACTTC | CASSLGGRLAGGGETQYF
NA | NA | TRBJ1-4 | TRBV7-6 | TGTGCCAGCAGCTCCAACGCAGCAAGGGGAGGATCTAATGAAAAACTGTTTTTT | CASSSNAARGGSNEKLFF
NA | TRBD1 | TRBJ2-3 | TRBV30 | TGTGCCTGGAGTCTAACAGGGGGCACAGATACGCAGTATTTT | CAWSLTGGTDTQYF
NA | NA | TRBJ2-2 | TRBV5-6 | TGTGCCAGCAGCTCGAGACAGGACAACACCGGGGAGCTGTTTTTT | CASSSRQDNTGELFF
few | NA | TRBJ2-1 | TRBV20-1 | TGCAGTGCTAGTTGGCGGGCCGGGAATGAGCAGTTCTTC | CSASWRAGNEQFF
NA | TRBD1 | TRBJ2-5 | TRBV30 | TGTGCCTGGAGTGTACAGGGGGTGGAAGAGACCCAGTACTTC | CAWSVQGVEETQYF
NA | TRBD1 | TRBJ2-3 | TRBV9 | TGTGCCAGCAGCGTAGCAGTGACAGGGGGGTCAGATACGCAGTATTTT | CASSVAVTGGSDTQYF
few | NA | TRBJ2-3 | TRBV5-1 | TGCGCCAGCAGCTTGGGTGGAGGGTCCGGGGGAGATACGCAGTATTTT | CASSLGGGSGGDTQYF
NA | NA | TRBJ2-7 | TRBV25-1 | TGTGCCAGCAGTGAAGGCGGCGAGCAGTACTTC | CASSEGGEQYF
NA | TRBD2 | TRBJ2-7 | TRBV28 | TGTGCCAGTTCCCCGGGGGGACCCCCGGGCTACGAGCAGTACTTC | CASSPGGPPGYEQYF
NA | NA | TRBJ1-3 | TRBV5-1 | TGCGCCAGCAGGTGGGAGTCCTCTGGAAACACCATATATTTT | CASRWESSGNTIYF
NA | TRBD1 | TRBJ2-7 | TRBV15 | TGTGCCACCAGCCGCTCCGGGACAGGGCACTCCGAGCAGTACTTC | CATSRSGTGHSEQYF
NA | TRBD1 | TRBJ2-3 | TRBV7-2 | TGTGCCAGCAGCCACGATCCAGTCGGGACAGGGAGAGATACGCAGTATTTT | CASSHDPVGTGRDTQYF
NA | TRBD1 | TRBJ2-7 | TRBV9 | TGTGCCAGCAGCGTCGGACAGGGGGGCTACGAGCAGTACTTC | CASSVGQGGYEQYF
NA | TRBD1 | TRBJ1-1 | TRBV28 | TGTGCCAGCAGTTCCACGGGGACAGCGAACACTGAAGCTTTCTTT | CASSSTGTANTEAFF
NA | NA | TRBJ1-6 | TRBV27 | TGTGCCAGCAGTAGGCGCCTTAGACAGGATGGTTCACCCCTCCACTTT | CASSRRLRQDGSPLHF
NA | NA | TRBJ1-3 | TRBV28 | TGTGCCAGCAGTTTGATCATGCAGAACTCTGGAAACACCATATATTTT | CASSLIMQNSGNTIYF
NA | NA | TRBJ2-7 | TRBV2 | TGTGCCAGCAGTGAAACGGGTTACGAGCAGTACTTC | CASSETGYEQYF
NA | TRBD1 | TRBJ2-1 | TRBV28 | TGTGCCAGCAGTTTAACGACAGGGGTTCCCTACAATGAGCAGTTCTTC | CASSLTTGVPYNEQFF
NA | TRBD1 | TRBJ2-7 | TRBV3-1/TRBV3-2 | TGTGCCAGCAGCCAGGACAGGTTCTACGAGCAGTACTTC | CASSQDRFYEQYF
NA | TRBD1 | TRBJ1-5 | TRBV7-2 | TGTGCCAGCAGCCGTTACAGGGGTAGCAATCAGCCCCAGCATTTT | CASSRYRGSNQPQHF
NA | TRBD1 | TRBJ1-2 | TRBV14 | TGTGCCAGCAGCGAAACCGGGACAGGGTATGGCTACACCTTC | CASSETGTGYGYTF
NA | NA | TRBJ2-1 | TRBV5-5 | TGTGCCAGCAGCTTTTCCCCGGGACACGATGAGCAGTTCTTC | CASSFSPGHDEQFF
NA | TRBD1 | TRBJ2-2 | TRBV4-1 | TGCGCCAGCAGCCCAGGGTGGACAGGGCGGACCGGGGAGCTGTTTTTT | CASSPGWTGRTGELFF
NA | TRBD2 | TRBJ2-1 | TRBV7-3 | TGTGCCAGCAGCCCAAGACTTACTAGCGGGACCTACAATGAGCAGTTCTTC | CASSPRLTSGTYNEQFF
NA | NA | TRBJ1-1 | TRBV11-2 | TGTGCCAGCAGCCTTAAAAACAGGGTCGGTGGTATGGACACTGAAGCTTTCTTT | CASSLKNRVGGMDTEAFF
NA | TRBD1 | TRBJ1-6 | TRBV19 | TGTGCCAGTAGTACCATCCTTCGAGATTCCGGGACAGGGAATTCACCCCTCCACTTT | CASSTILRDSGTGNSPLHF
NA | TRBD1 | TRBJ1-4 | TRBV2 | TGTGCCAGCAGCAACAGGGGCTTTGAAAAACTGTTTTTT | CASSNRGFEKLFF
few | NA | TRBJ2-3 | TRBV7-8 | TGTGCCAGCAGCTTAGTTGGGGGGATCGGAGATACGCAGTATTTT | CASSLVGGIGDTQYF
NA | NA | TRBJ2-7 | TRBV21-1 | TGTGCCAGCAGCAAAGGTCCCGGGAGGCCCCCCTCCGACTACGAGCAGTACTTC | CASSKGPGRPPSDYEQYF
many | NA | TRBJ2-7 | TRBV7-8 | TGTGCCAGCAGCGTCGGACAGACCTACGAGCAGTACTTC | CASSVGQTYEQYF
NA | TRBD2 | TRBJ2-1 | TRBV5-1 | TGCGCCAGCAGCTTGGCCAGCGGGAGTGGTAGTGAGCAGTTCTTC | CASSLASGSGSEQFF
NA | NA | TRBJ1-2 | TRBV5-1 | TGCGCCAGCAGCTTTGAAGGGGGAGGCTACACCTTC | CASSFEGGGYTF
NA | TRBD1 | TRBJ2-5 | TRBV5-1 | TGCGCCAGCAGCAGGACAGGTCAAGAGACCCAGTACTTC | CASSRTGQETQYF
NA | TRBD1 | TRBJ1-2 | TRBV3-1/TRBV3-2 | TGTGCCAGCAGCCAACTGTGGACAGGGAGAGTTGGCTACACCTTC | CASSQLWTGRVGYTF
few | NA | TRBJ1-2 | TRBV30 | TGTGCCTGGAGTGTACCCGGTAGAGTCTATGGCTACACCTTC | CAWSVPGRVYGYTF
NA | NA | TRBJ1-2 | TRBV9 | TGTGCCAGCAGCATGGCCCTGGAGGGCTATGGCTACACCTTC | CASSMALEGYGYTF
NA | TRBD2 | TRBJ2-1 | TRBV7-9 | TGTGCCAGCAGCTTGAGAGCGGGAGAAGGTGCTGAGCAGTTCTTC | CASSLRAGEGAEQFF
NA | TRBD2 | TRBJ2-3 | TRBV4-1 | TGCGCCAGCAGCCAAGGTGGTAGCGGGATTACAGATACGCAGTATTTT | CASSQGGSGITDTQYF
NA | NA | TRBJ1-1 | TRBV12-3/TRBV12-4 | TGTGCCAGCAGTCCGAGGGGGACTGAAGCTTTCTTT | CASSPRGTEAFF
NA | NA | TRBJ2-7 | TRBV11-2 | TGTGCCAGCAGTCCGGGATTTGACTCCTACGAGCAGTACTTC | CASSPGFDSYEQYF
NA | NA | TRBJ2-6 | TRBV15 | TGTGCCACCAGCACCCTGGAGGCGGAAGGGGCCAACGTCCTGACTTTC | CATSTLEAEGANVLTF
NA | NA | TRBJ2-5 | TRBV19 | TGTGCCAGTAGTCTGGTCCAGGGTTTATCCCCGTCTATGGAGACCCAGTACTTC | CASSLVQGLSPSMETQYF
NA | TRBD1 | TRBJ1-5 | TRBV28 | TGTGCCAGCAGGGGACAGAATAGCAATCAGCCCCAGCATTTT | CASRGQNSNQPQHF
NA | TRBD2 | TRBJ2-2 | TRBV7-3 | TGTGCCAGCAGCGAATCCGGGACTAGCGCCGGGGAGCTGTTTTTT | CASSESGTSAGELFF